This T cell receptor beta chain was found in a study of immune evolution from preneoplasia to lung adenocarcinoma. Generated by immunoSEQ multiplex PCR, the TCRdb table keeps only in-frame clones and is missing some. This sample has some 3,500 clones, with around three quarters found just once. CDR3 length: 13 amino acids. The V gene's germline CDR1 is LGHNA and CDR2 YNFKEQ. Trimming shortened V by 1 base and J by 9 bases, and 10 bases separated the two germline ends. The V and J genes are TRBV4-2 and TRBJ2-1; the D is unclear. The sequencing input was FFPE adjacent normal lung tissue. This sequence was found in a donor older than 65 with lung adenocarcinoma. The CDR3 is CASSQGSSSEQFF. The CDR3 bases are TGTGCCAGCAGCCAAGGGTCCAGTAGTGAGCAGTTCTTC.